Reported below is one T cell receptor beta chain. The data belong to a study of OX40 agonist ivuxolimab in advanced cancers. This CDR3 spans 12 amino acids. Trimming cost V 8 bases and J 3 bases; bases outside gene matches: 4. Germline CDR1 is SGHDT and CDR2 is YYEEEE. Generated by immunoSEQ multiplex PCR, the TCRdb table keeps only in-frame clones and is missing some. The data show 45,000 or so clones, around 82% seen once. The receptor's source is an adult with an advanced solid tumor such as melanoma, head and neck, liver or kidney cancer. V gene TRBV5-6 combines with J gene TRBJ2-7, with 8 bases matching TRBD1. The sequencing here drew on CD4+ or CD8+ T cells sorted from blood, taken in a trial of the OX40 agonist ivuxolimab. Written as DNA, the CDR3 is TGTGCCAGTCGACAGGGGAACTACGAGCAGTACTTC. Encoded protein: CASRQGNYEQYF.